The present TCR beta chain was sequenced within a study of blood T cell repertoires in COVID-19. In the study overall: Researchers got acute and convalescent COVID-19 samples from the United States, Italy and Spain. PBMCs, B-cell-depleted T cells, or T cells were the source of the cDNA or gDNA that made up the material.

Trimming pared 5 bases from V and 5 bases from J, leaving 18 bases between. CDR3 length: 16 amino acids. Germline V gene data show CDR1 as MDHEN and CDR2 as SYDVKM. Per the authors' pipeline: Reference gene primer amplification in the assay estimated nucleated cell counts. The method was immunoSEQ multiplex PCR; TCRdb's version includes in-frame clones alone and lacks a portion of them. V and J calls and clone size come straight from that table; D and trimming were deduced from the DNA. The sample lists about 180,000 clones; over 80% were seen once. This chain links TRBV28 with TRBJ2-2; TRBD2 is a possible D gene (6 bases). This sequence originates from a woman between 65 and 79 years old with acute or convalescent COVID-19. The specimen was peripheral blood. CDR3 sequence: CASSPPRGAGTGELFF. CDR3 nucleotide sequence: TGTGCCAGCAGTCCGCCTCGGGGCGCGGGGACCGGGGAGCTGTTTTTT. The full variable domain, its missing parts supplied by reference TRBV28 and TRBJ2-2, is DVKVTQSSRYLVKRTGEKVFLECVQDMDHENMFWYRQDPGLGLRLIYFSYDVKMKEKGDIPEGYSVSREKKERFSLILESASTNQTSMYLCASSPPRGAGTGELFFGEGSRLTVL.